Sequencing of this T cell receptor beta chain was carried out in a study of cytomegalovirus exposure and HLA in healthy donors (dated by TCRdb to about 2017). In the study overall: An earlier analysis of a few hundred of the donors reported 250 to 350 Gb of sequence data and roughly 120 million unique TCR beta sequences obtained from around 190 million T cells. An early release that covered several hundred HLA-typed donors contained around 300 gigabases of sequencing data and roughly 84 million unique TCR sequences. Of the 300 to 450 genotyped donors, approximately 80% were placed in the genetic ancestry cluster associated with self-reported Caucasian donors. The study aimed to test whether cataloging public T cell receptors could reveal signatures of past pathogen exposure. The study profiled the T cell repertoires of 550 to 700 subjects by immunosequencing and related them to cytomegalovirus serostatus. Along with the approximately 700-subject first cohort, a separate validation cohort of more than 90 different subjects was used. The study combined high-throughput TCR immunosequencing, statistical association of individual TCRs with disease status, and machine learning to predict cytomegalovirus infection status. In a later analysis, previously published TCR beta repertoires from some 640 donors were re-analyzed and high-resolution HLA genotyping was added so that TCR occurrence patterns could be studied. Rather than drawing on any new phenotypic data, the later analysis identified candidate immune exposures from TCR beta sequences and the way those sequences occurred across donors. An earlier analysis of fewer than 700 of the donors applied high-throughput TCR beta sequencing to assess whether each TCR beta V gene segment acted as functional or pseudogenic. Donor age, sex, ethnicity and CMV serostatus were compiled together with the repertoire data. A later genetic analysis used genome-wide SNP genotypes for about 55% of the 666 donors, treating that subset as a discovery cohort. Every repertoire in the discovery cohort had been generated on one and the same sequencing platform. HLA typing covered class I and class II loci at four-digit resolution. The number of typed donors differed by locus: about 620-640 for A, B, C, DRB1 and DQB1; some 500 for DQA1; approximately 610 for DPA1; and around 490 for DPB1. About five DR-DQ haplotypes were treated as single units for association and clustering because of strong linkage in the cohort. Across approximately 400 genotyped donors of the cohort, an average of about 240,000 unique TCR beta nucleotide sequences per donor were sequenced, and 15% to 20% of those sequences were non-productive. General conclusions and limits of the study: In a later genetic analysis, a missense DCLRE1C variant was associated with V-gene and J-gene trimming of TCR beta chains, and the association was replicated in an independent cohort. A further reported finding was that TCR beta sequences accurately predicted the HLA-A and HLA-B alleles for most subjects in the first cohort. At a false discovery rate of 0.05, a later analysis linked 16,951 TCR beta sequences to specific HLA alleles. Only TCR beta chains were sequenced in this cohort, and the absence of alpha or paired-chain data limited detectable features. According to a later genetic analysis, donors in an Asian-associated ancestry cluster had fewer N-insertions in productive TCRs than the approximately 610-donor mean. Sequencing depth was assumed to be roughly uniform across donors in the presence/absence analyses, though that assumption may not hold. In an earlier analysis of around 600 of the donors, most TCR beta V segments were observed in productive rearrangements about 87% or about 30% of the time, broadly matching IMGT annotations. The 87-base-pair reads could not distinguish some IMGT-functional V segments, including TRBV6-2 and TRBV6-3, so those segments were excluded. Because counts were too low, roughly 18 rarely observed V segments, including chromosome 9 orphons, were left out of the earlier analysis of 587 of the donors. For the cohort, immune exposure information was limited to CMV serostatus. A total of fewer than 200 TCR beta chains were listed by the study as associated with cytomegalovirus. Compared with equally common non-associated chains, HLA-associated TCR beta chains in a later analysis were more clonally expanded and had lower generation probabilities. In a later analysis, the rate of TCR association differed among HLA loci, with DRB1 alleles having the most associated TCRs and HLA-C alleles having the fewest. A few of the identified cytomegalovirus-associated TCR beta chains were confirmed in vitro to be specific for cytomegalovirus antigens. The sequencing pipeline was judged likely to have produced a cluster of highly shared sequence variants as a technical artifact. Most CMV-associated TCR beta chains appeared to be HLA-restricted in a later analysis, and the HLA associations seemed to be driven largely by CMV exposure. Linkage disequilibrium might explain the correlated functional status among segregating V segments, but an unknown experimental factor could not be excluded. According to the authors, the approach could potentially be generalized to other disease states and immunological phenotypes. Most TCR sequences were seen in very few donors, while some public TCRs were found in many individuals. In a later analysis, several top co-occurrence clusters were reported to appear linked to parvovirus B19, influenza, CMV and Epstein-Barr virus. HLA typing was unavailable for some donors at each locus, so association tests used only the typed subset. When HLA alleles, especially DR and DQ, strongly co-occurred, attributing TCR associations to individual alleles was difficult. The classifier was reported to diagnose cytomegalovirus status with high specificity and sensitivity in both the original and validation cohorts.

CDR1 and CDR2 are drawn from the germline V gene: MNHNS, SASEGT. The CDR3 covers 15 residues, taking in both the cysteine and the phenylalanine. This entry keeps only the CDR3 DNA: 45 bases, framed from base 1. Preparation of the library involved the immunoSEQ multiplex PCR assay. For the multiplex PCR, a mixture combining 60 forward primers for TCR Vbeta segments and 13 reverse primers for TCR Jbeta segments was used. Amplification of the CDR3 region of rearranged TCR beta genes was performed with a multiplex PCR assay on genomic DNA. The Illumina HiSeq System was used to sequence the amplified TCR beta libraries as 87-base-pair reads. As for the original processing: Across the roughly 600 repertoires, a later analysis counted approximately 75 million unique TCR beta chains, roughly 11 million of which were shared by at least two donors. A nearest-neighbor algorithm error-corrected the raw reads and collapsed the reads into unique sequences, merging closely related sequences to remove PCR and sequencing errors. To assign V, D and J gene segments, CDR3 sequences were aligned to IMGT reference sequences. For a sequence to be retained, a match of at least six nucleotides to both a V gene segment and a J gene segment was required. Rearrangements were classified as productive when the CDR3 lacked stop codons and remained in frame with V and J, and all other rearrangements were classified as non-productive. Following IMGT convention, CDR3 was defined as the stretch from the second conserved V-encoded cysteine to the conserved J-encoded phenylalanine. In an earlier analysis of around 600 of the donors, sequences lacking an unambiguous match to a single V gene segment were excluded. In an earlier analysis of about 590 of the donors, a V segment was called functional when productive rearrangements were above 56.7%, and segregating when the standard deviation between donors exceeded 5%. A statistical classification framework was built for diagnosing cytomegalovirus status from the catalog of TCR beta chain sequences. A later analysis assigned V and J genes by comparing TCR nucleotide sequences with IMGT/GENE-DB human TR gene sequences. Using the TCRdist pipeline, a later analysis assigned CDR3 sequences along with most-parsimonious VDJ recombination scenarios. A later analysis defined each TCR beta chain by its CDR3 amino acid sequence plus V-gene family, and excluded reads lacking a unique V-gene family. To address suspected cross-contamination and a sequencing artifact, a later analysis removed 550 to 750 highly shared, low-generation-probability nucleotide sequences. In a later analysis, a clonal expansion index was calculated for each public chain from normalized within-repertoire ranks of inferred template counts. In a later analysis, generation probabilities were computed using a VDJ recombination model fitted to out-of-frame rearrangements, and the results were checked against IGoR. In a later analysis, TCR-TCR, TCR-HLA and TCR-CMV co-occurrence was scored with hypergeometric tests, and a repertoire-size bias correction was applied to TCR pairs. To estimate false discovery rates, a later analysis permuted the HLA or CMV assignments 20 times. In a later analysis, co-occurring TCRs were grouped with DBSCAN, and TCRdist sequence similarity was added when clustering was performed within HLA-allele-positive subsets. Repertoires with fewer than 30,000 or more than 120,000 public chains were left out of co-occurrence clustering, as were a few repertoires with anomalous nucleotide sharing. TCRdb obtained this table from immuneACCESS and retained in-frame rearrangements with V and J assigned. These tables miss some clones; where compared with another copy, unresolved V genes account for less than half of the shortfall, and the remainder is unexplained. D and trimming were read from the DNA, whereas the V and J calls and clone size are those reported in that table. This sample holds over 200,000 clones; almost 70% were observed only once. 2.6% of the sample is taken by the ten largest.

For this clone: This receptor's antigen is unknown. An end of the junction does not agree with germline; a read error may underlie this.

The cohort consisted of hundreds of healthy bone marrow donors. At the time of sampling, all cohort members were nominally healthy, though unrecorded immune exposures were likely present. The donor tested CMV seropositive and was one of the 289 seropositive cohort members. A peripheral blood sample was provided by each donor, and peripheral blood mononuclear cells were used for TCR beta sequencing. Genomic DNA was extracted from the blood cell samples with the Qiagen DNeasy Blood Extraction Kit. The sequence was collected from a man aged 35-49 years in good health and CMV-seropositive. The source material was PBMCs. The sequence joins TRBV6-1 to TRBJ2-2; 12 bases in the middle match TRBD1. The sequence in DNA is TGCCCTCCGGGGGACAGGGGGCGAAACACCGGGGAGCTGTTTTTT. Translated, it reads CPPGDRGRNTGELFF.